This TCR beta chain was retrieved from a study of T cell changes during pregnancy in multiple sclerosis. The germline V gene encodes CDR1 ENHRY and CDR2 SYGVKD. The CDR3 extends over 13 amino acids. V shed 10 bases, J shed 4 bases, and the junction held 3 bases outside the gene matches. Sequenced by immunoSEQ multiplex PCR; TCRdb stores in-frame clones only, minus some. This repertoire shows about 47,000 clones, over 90% found once; its top ten account for roughly 0.92%. The chain is built from TRBV10-3 and TRBJ2-1; 11 positions match TRBD2. The clonotype originates from a female donor with multiple sclerosis, enrolled in a pregnancy study. The sample in question was peripheral blood, obtained after pregnancy. The CDR3 DNA follows: TGTGCCACCCTAGCGGGGGGTTACAATGAGCAGTTCTTC. Translating gives CATLAGGYNEQFF.